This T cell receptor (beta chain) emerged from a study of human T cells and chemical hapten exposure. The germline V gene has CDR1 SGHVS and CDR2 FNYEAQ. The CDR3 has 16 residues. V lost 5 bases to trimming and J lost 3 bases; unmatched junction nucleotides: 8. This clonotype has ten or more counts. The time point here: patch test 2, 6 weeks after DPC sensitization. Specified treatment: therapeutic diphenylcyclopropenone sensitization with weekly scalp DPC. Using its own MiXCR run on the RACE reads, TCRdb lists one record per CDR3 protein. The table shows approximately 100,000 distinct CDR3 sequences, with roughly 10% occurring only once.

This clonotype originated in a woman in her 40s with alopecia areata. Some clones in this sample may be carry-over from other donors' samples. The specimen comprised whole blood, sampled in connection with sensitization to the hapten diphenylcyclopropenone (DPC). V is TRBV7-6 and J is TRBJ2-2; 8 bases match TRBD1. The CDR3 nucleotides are TGTGCCAGCAGCGACGGACAGGGCGGCGACACCGGGGAGCTGTTTTTT. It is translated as CASSDGQGGDTGELFF.